These 8 T cell receptor beta chains were sequenced from one sample in a study of blood T cells in healthy people across ages. The use of a sample-barcoded 5' primer and a J-beta primer mix characterized a second PCR of about 6 to 11 cycles. MiXCR was run by TCRdb on the 5' RACE reads, yielding one entry per CDR3 protein. Here the sample spans roughly 900,000 distinct CDR3 sequences, under 35% being singletons. Sequenced: blood. All receptors come from a woman at least 80 years old in good health.

This clonotype was seen only a few times. J is TRBJ2-7 and V is TRBV13, with 10 bases matching TRBD1. CDR1 PRHDT and CDR2 FYEKMQ come from the germline V gene (reference sequence). Trimming cost V 9 bases and J 7 bases; bases outside gene matches: 9. CDR3 length equals 13 residues. The CDR3 here is CASSFGQGDEQYF. CDR3 in DNA: TGTGCCAGTAGTTTCGGACAGGGGGATGAGCAGTACTTC.

The rearrangement links TRBV11-2 to TRBJ2-7; weak D call: TRBD2 (5 bases). The CDR3 runs 14 residues. The germline CDR1 and CDR2 sequences are SGHAT and FQNNGV. V was clipped by 0 bases and J by 6 bases, with 12 bases between them. This chain's CDR3 is CASSLDQKDCEQYF. CDR3 sequence (DNA): TGTGCCAGCAGCTTAGATCAAAAGGACTGCGAGCAGTACTTC.

In the case of this clonotype: With a much larger clone just one base away, this may be a read error. The chain couples TRBV12-5 to TRBJ2-1; D possibly matches TRBD1 or TRBD2 (5 bases each). The CDR3 totals 12 residues. The germline CDR1 and CDR2 sequences are LGHNT and FRNRAP. For the CDR3, the DNA is TGTACTAGTGGCAATCTTCAGGGCGGGCAGTTCTTC. This sequence encodes CTSGNLQGGQFF.

With regard to this clonotype: Since a much larger clone is just one base distant, this may be a read error. The chain has TRBV5-6 and TRBJ2-5; D remains ambiguous. Germline CDR1 and CDR2: SGHDT and YYEEEE. Trimming took 4 bases from V and 2 from J, leaving 15 bases between them. The CDR3 spans 15 residues. CDR3 nucleotides: TGTGCCAGCAGCCCTGTAGGTAGAGGACAAGAGACCCAGTACTTC. This translates into CASSPVGRGQETQYF.

Comment on this clonotype: A junction boundary mismatches the germline segment, possibly from a read error. Here the CDR3 DNA reads TGCGCCGGCAGCTTGGACGGGACTCACTCCTACGAGCAGTACTTC. It codes for CAGSLDGTHSYEQYF. The rearrangement links TRBV5-1 to TRBJ2-7, with TRBD2 as a possible D gene (6 bases). The CDR3 totals 15 residues. Germline V gene lookup returns CDR1 SGHRS and CDR2 YFSETQ.

A word on this clonotype: A much larger clone differs by one base, so this may be a read error. This chain uses TRBV5-1 with TRBJ2-7; D gene unclear. V was pared by 3 bases and J by 2 bases, with 12 bases between. CDR1 SGHRS and CDR2 YFSETQ come from the germline V gene. The CDR3 consists of 14 residues. The CDR3 DNA reads TGCGCCAGCAGCTGGCGTGGGTATCCCTACGAGCAGTACTTC. It translates to CASSWRGYPYEQYF.

This chain joins TRBV18 and TRBJ2-2, with D possibly matching TRBD1 (6 bases). Between the trimmed V and J ends, which lost 4 bases and 1 base, there was a span of 10 bases. CDR1 is KGHSH and CDR2 is LQKENI in the germline V gene. The CDR3 runs 15 residues. The CDR3 loop is CASSLETGNTGELFF. CDR3 coding DNA: TGTGCCAGCTCACTAGAGACAGGGAACACCGGGGAGCTGTTTTTT.

This clonotype was observed a few times. J is TRBJ1-4 and V is TRBV9, with TRBD1 matching over 9 bases. CDR1 and CDR2 from the germline V gene are SGDLS and YYNGEE. The CDR3 covers 18 residues. The J segment lost 6 bases and the V segment lost 4 bases, leaving 16 bases of the junction unmatched. CDR3 bases: TGTGCCAGCAGCAAGGGACAGGGACAAGGATTGTGGGATGAAAAACTGTTTTTT. Encoded protein: CASSKGQGQGLWDEKLFF.